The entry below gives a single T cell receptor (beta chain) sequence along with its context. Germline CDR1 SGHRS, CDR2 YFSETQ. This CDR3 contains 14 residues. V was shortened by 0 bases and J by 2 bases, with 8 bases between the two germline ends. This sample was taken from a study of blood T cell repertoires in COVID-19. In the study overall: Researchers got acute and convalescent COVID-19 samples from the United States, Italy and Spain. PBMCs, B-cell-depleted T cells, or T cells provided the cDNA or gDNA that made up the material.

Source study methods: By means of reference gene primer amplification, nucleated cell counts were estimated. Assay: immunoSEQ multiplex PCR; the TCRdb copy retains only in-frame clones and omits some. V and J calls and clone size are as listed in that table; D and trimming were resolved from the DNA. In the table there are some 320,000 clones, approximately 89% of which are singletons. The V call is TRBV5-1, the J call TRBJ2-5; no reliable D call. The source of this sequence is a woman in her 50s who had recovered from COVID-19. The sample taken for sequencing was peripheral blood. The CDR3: CASSLASIQETQYF. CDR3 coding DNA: TGCGCCAGCAGCTTGGCATCTATTCAAGAGACCCAGTACTTC.